This T cell receptor (beta chain) was sequenced for a study of CD8 T cells in ankylosing spondylitis. Findings of the study overall: A motif of fewer than ten highly homologous TCR beta variants was seen as apparently characteristic of ankylosing spondylitis blood.

CDR1 and CDR2 from the germline V gene are SGHDT and YYEEEE. The CDR3 spans 15 residues. Trimming pared 4 bases from V and 2 bases from J, leaving 14 bases between. In its sample, this clonotype was seen many times. Its antigen is currently unknown. TCRdb used MiXCR to reprocess the 5' RACE reads, holding one entry per CDR3 protein. The sample consists of approximately 250,000 distinct CDR3 sequences, approximately 24% of them appearing once. This clonotype was obtained from a male donor with ankylosing spondylitis or in good health (not recorded which). The sample consisted of blood, either unsorted or a sorted T cell fraction (not recorded which). The rearrangement links TRBV5-6 to TRBJ2-3, with no clear D. CDR3 in DNA: TGTGCCAGCAGCCTTGAGTGGCAGGTCACAGATACGCAGTATTTT. Amino acids: CASSLEWQVTDTQYF.